The 25 T cell receptor beta chains reported below all come from one sample, sequenced in a study of blood T cell repertoires in COVID-19. Generated by immunoSEQ multiplex PCR, the TCRdb table keeps only in-frame clones and is missing some. The data show approximately 200,000 clones, with 70% to 90% seen just once and less than 8% held by the top ten. Material: PBMCs or T cells enriched from blood (not recorded which). The receptors were gathered from a woman aged 40 to 50 with acute COVID-19.

The CDR3 bases are TGTGCCAGCTCACCACTTCAGGGGTCCAAAAACATTCAGTACTTC. This encodes CASSPLQGSKNIQYF. The J gene is TRBJ2-4, the V gene TRBV18; D might be TRBD1 (6 bases). CDR1 is KGHSH and CDR2 is LQKENI in the germline V gene. Trimming took off 1 base at V and 2 bases at J, with 9 bases between the two ends. CDR3 size: 15 residues.

This clone was seen just once. The chain has TRBV30 and TRBJ2-1; D is possibly TRBD2 (6 bases). The CDR3 length is 15 residues. V lost 0 bases and J lost 2, with 11 bases in between. Germline V gene lookup returns CDR1 GTSNPN and CDR2 SVGIG (reference sequence). The CDR3 coding sequence is TGTGCCTGGAGTGTTAGGACTATTCCCTACAATGAGCAGTTCTTC. Translating it yields CAWSVRTIPYNEQFF. Using reference TRBV30 and TRBJ2-1 for the parts outside the CDR3, the full variable domain is SQTIHQWPATLVQPVGSPLSLECTVEGTSNPNLYWYRQAAGRGLQLLFYSVGIGQISSEVPQNLSASRPQDRQFILSSKKLLLSDSGFYLCAWSVRTIPYNEQFFGPGTRLTVL.

This sequence joins TRBV7-9 and TRBJ1-4; weak D call: TRBD1 (6 bases). Germline assignment: CDR1 SEHNR and CDR2 FQNEAQ (reference sequence). V was cut by 3 bases and J by 5 bases, with 13 bases left in between. The length of the CDR3 is 15 residues. CDR3 in DNA: TGTGCCAGCAGCTTGTCGGACAGACTCAATGAAAAACTGTTTTTT. Encoded protein: CASSLSDRLNEKLFF.

The J gene is TRBJ1-2, the V gene TRBV7-8; D call uncertain. CDR1 is SGHVS, CDR2 FQNEAQ, per germline. This CDR3 has 13 residues. V lost 5 bases and J lost 5, with 12 bases in between. CDR3 region: CASSLLTGYGYTF. The CDR3 nucleotides read TGTGCCAGCAGCCTCTTAACGGGGTATGGCTACACCTTC.

The chain combines TRBV5-1 with TRBJ1-5; TRBD1 matches at 8 bases. Germline lookup yields CDR1 SGHRS and CDR2 YFSETQ. CDR3 length equals 14 residues. With V trimmed by 4 bases and J by 4 bases, 4 bases remained unmatched. The CDR3 protein is CASSMGTGNQPQHF. Here the CDR3 DNA reads TGCGCCAGCAGCATGGGGACAGGAAATCAGCCCCAGCATTTT.

The chain couples TRBV6-5 to TRBJ1-2; D is perhaps TRBD1 (6 bases). This CDR3 has 13 amino acids. Germline CDR1 reads MNHEY; CDR2 reads SVGAGI. V lost 5 bases and J lost 6, with 13 bases in between. For the CDR3, the DNA is TGTGCCAGCAGTCCACACAGGGAACATGGCTACACCTTC. Translation gives CASSPHREHGYTF.

The chain combines TRBV5-1 with TRBJ2-1; 10 nucleotides match TRBD1. The length of the CDR3 is 15 residues. Per the germline V gene, CDR1 is SGHRS and CDR2 is YFSETQ. V trimming: 0 bases; J trimming: 9 bases; junction bases outside the gene matches: 6. CDR3 region: CASSLVQTGGFEQFF. The CDR3 DNA sequence: TGCGCCAGCAGCTTGGTCCAGACAGGGGGCTTTGAGCAGTTCTTC.

This sequence joins TRBV5-4 and TRBJ1-1; 9 positions agree with TRBD1. Trimming cost V 4 bases and J 4 bases; bases outside gene matches: 8. The CDR3 extends over 15 amino acids. Germline CDR1 is SGHNT and CDR2 is YYREEE (reference sequence). CDR3 sequence reads: CASSPRQGVVTEAFF. The DNA of the CDR3 is TGTGCCAGCAGCCCTCGACAGGGGGTCGTCACTGAAGCTTTCTTT.

The V gene is TRBV28, the J gene TRBJ2-7, with TRBD1 matching over 8 bases. This CDR3 is built from 17 residues. After removal of 5 bases from V and 3 bases from J, the junction contained 15 bases not matched to a gene. CDR1 and CDR2 (germline): MDHEN, SYDVKM. CDR3 sequence reads: CASSTTAGQGRFYEQYF. The CDR3 bases are TGTGCCAGCAGTACCACCGCCGGACAGGGCCGTTTCTACGAGCAGTACTTC.

This chain links TRBV29-1 with TRBJ2-7; possible D gene TRBD1, 6 bases. Germline V gives CDR1 SQVTM, CDR2 ANQGSEA. This CDR3 is built from 13 residues. Trimming left V 5 bases short and J 2 bases short, with 13 bases between. Written as DNA, the CDR3 is TGCAGCGTTCTGGGGACAAGTCCCTACGAGCAGTACTTC. This translates into CSVLGTSPYEQYF.

The chain employs TRBV3-1 (or the pseudogene TRBV3-2) and TRBJ1-6; 9 nucleotides align to TRBD1. Per the germline V gene, CDR1 is LGHDT and CDR2 is YNNKEL (reference sequence). V lost 10 bases, J lost 9 bases, and 4 bases stayed unmatched. The CDR3 is 12 residues long. Here the CDR3 DNA reads TGTGCCACGACAGGGGGTGGTTCACCCCTCCACTTT. This sequence encodes CATTGGGSPLHF.

This chain connects TRBV11-2 to TRBJ2-7; tentative D call: TRBD2 (7 bases). Looked up from germline, CDR1 is SGHAT and CDR2 is FQNNGV. This CDR3 contains 15 residues. Trimming stripped 5 bases from V and 6 bases from J, with 20 bases between. The CDR3 DNA follows: TGTGCCAGCAGCGTATTCGGGACATTAGCGGGCGAGCAGTACTTC. The encoded protein is CASSVFGTLAGEQYF.

This sequence joins TRBV4-1 and TRBJ1-6; D gene unclear. V shed 1 base and J shed 3 bases, with 10 bases lying between them. Germline V CDR1 and CDR2: MGHRA, YSYEKL. There are 16 residues in the CDR3. CDR3 sequence: CASSQVTPDYNSPLHF. CDR3 coding DNA: TGCGCCAGCAGCCAAGTCACGCCAGACTATAATTCACCCCTCCACTTT.

The chain recombines TRBV27 with TRBJ1-2; tentative D call: TRBD1 (6 bases). V was pared by 2 bases and J by 3 bases, with 19 bases between. The CDR3 runs to 17 residues. The V gene's germline CDR1 is MNHEY and CDR2 SMNVEV (reference sequence). The CDR3 is CASSLAQGRNRDYGYTF. The CDR3 DNA follows: TGTGCCAGCAGTTTAGCACAGGGAAGGAATCGGGACTATGGCTACACCTTC.

The chain carries TRBV11-2 and TRBJ1-2; TRBD1 aligns across 9 bases. Trimming took 5 bases from V and 5 from J; bases not matched to a gene: 9. CDR1 and CDR2 from the germline V gene are SGHAT and FQNNGV. This CDR3 has 15 residues. The CDR3 region has the DNA TGTGCCAGCAGCCGGACAGGGGAGGTGTGGTATGGCTACACCTTC. This encodes CASSRTGEVWYGYTF.

V usage is TRBV3-1 (or the pseudogene TRBV3-2) and J usage is TRBJ2-7; D gene uncertain. CDR3 size: 14 residues. Trimming pared 5 bases from V and 7 bases from J, leaving 18 bases between. Germline V CDR1 and CDR2: LGHDT, YNNKEL (reference sequence). Written as DNA, the CDR3 is TGTGCCAGCAGCTTCCTAGACGCCGGATTTGAGCAGTACTTC. As protein: CASSFLDAGFEQYF.

The rearrangement uses TRBV7-9 and TRBJ2-1, with 9 bases matching TRBD1. This CDR3 contains 16 residues. The V and J ends lost 5 bases and 2 bases, in that order; junction bases with no gene match: 7. CDR1 is SEHNR and CDR2 is FQNEAQ in the germline V gene (reference sequence). The CDR3 nucleotides read TGTGCCAGCAGCGGTGCAACAGGGGGCCCCTACAATGAGCAGTTCTTC. Translation: CASSGATGGPYNEQFF.

This clone has only one observation. The chain recombines TRBV7-9 with TRBJ1-1; perhaps TRBD1 as D (5 bases). V was pared by 1 base and J by 4 bases, with 13 bases between. This CDR3 has 15 amino acids. Germline lookup yields CDR1 SEHNR and CDR2 FQNEAQ (reference sequence). The CDR3 DNA follows: TGTGCCAGCAGCTTAGAGGGGAGGGTGAGCACTGAAGCTTTCTTT. As protein: CASSLEGRVSTEAFF.

The chain uses TRBV7-8 and TRBJ2-2, with D uncertain. Per the germline V gene, CDR1 is SGHVS and CDR2 is FQNEAQ. The V end was cut by 3 bases, the J end by 1 base, with 6 bases between. This CDR3 is 14 amino acids long. The CDR3: CASSLKQNTGELFF. CDR3 DNA sequence: TGTGCCAGCAGCTTGAAACAGAACACCGGGGAGCTGTTTTTT.

This clone is a singleton in its sample. The chain uses TRBV4-3 and TRBJ1-3; D remains unclear. V was cut by 0 bases and J by 4 bases, with 13 bases left in between. The CDR3 has 16 residues. CDR1 and CDR2 (germline): LGHNA, YSLEER. CDR3 bases: TGCGCCAGCAGCCAAGATCCTGCAGGAATGGGAAACACCATATATTTT. It codes for CASSQDPAGMGNTIYF.

The chain employs TRBV6-1 and TRBJ2-4; TRBD2 might be the D (7 bases). Trimming cost V 2 bases and J 0 bases, with 17 bases left between them. Germline CDR1 and CDR2: MNHNS and SASEGT. The CDR3 contains 18 residues. The CDR3 protein is CASSETGSGTLAKNIQYF. Here the CDR3 DNA reads TGTGCCAGCAGTGAAACAGGGAGCGGGACCCTAGCCAAAAACATTCAGTACTTC.

This chain joins TRBV7-2 and TRBJ2-3, with 8 positions matching TRBD2. There are 15 residues in the CDR3. The germline CDR1 and CDR2 sequences are SGHTA and FQGNSA. CDR3: CGSKGASGPGDTQYF. The CDR3 DNA is TGTGGCTCAAAAGGGGCTAGCGGGCCGGGAGATACGCAGTATTTT.

The chain couples TRBV19 to TRBJ1-5; TRBD1 matches at 9 bases. The V gene end was trimmed by 8 bases and the J gene end by 7 bases; junction bases not matched to a gene: 9. CDR1 and CDR2 (germline): LNHDA, SQIVND (reference sequence). The CDR3 has 14 residues. DNA of the CDR3: TGTGCCAGTGCAGGGACAGGGAGGGACCAGCCCCAGCATTTT. This translates into CASAGTGRDQPQHF.

The chain has TRBV19 and TRBJ1-2; 9 bases are shared with TRBD1. The CDR3 has 13 amino acids. J gave up 8 bases and V 6 bases, and 7 bases lay outside the gene matches. CDR1 is LNHDA and CDR2 is SQIVND in the germline V gene (reference sequence). For the CDR3, the DNA is TGTGCCAGTAGCCACGGACAGGGGTACGGCTACACCTTC. This translates into CASSHGQGYGYTF.

The V gene is TRBV7-3, the J gene TRBJ2-3; 9 nucleotides line up with TRBD2. The CDR3 has 16 residues. Trimming took 3 bases from V and 1 from J; bases not matched to a gene: 5. Germline V CDR1 and CDR2: SGHTA, FQGTGA. The CDR3 loop is CASSLNVAGGTDTQYF. CDR3 nucleotide sequence: TGTGCCAGCAGCTTGAACGTAGCGGGAGGCACAGATACGCAGTATTTT.